The 20 T cell receptor beta chains below were found in one sample sequenced in a study of cytomegalovirus exposure and HLA in healthy donors. Libraries were prepared by immunoSEQ multiplex PCR; TCRdb keeps only in-frame clonotypes and omits some of them. The profile shows roughly 75,000 clones, around 81% of them singletons. The sample taken for sequencing was PBMCs. The source is a man in his thirties or forties in good health and CMV-seronegative.

V usage is TRBV5-1 and J usage is TRBJ2-3; 13 bases are shared with TRBD2. The V gene's germline CDR1 is SGHRS and CDR2 YFSETQ. Germline trimming cut 4 bases from V and 6 bases from J; bases unmatched to any gene: 8. This CDR3 has 16 amino acids. CDR3 protein: CASSALLAGGPDTQYF. CDR3 nucleotides: TGCGCCAGCAGCGCTCTACTAGCGGGAGGGCCCGATACGCAGTATTTT.

The rearrangement uses TRBV2 and TRBJ1-2; 10 bases agree with TRBD1. Germline values: CDR1 SNHLY, CDR2 FYNNEI. V dropped 0 bases and J dropped 7; count of bases not matched to a gene: 5. CDR3 length equals 15 residues. DNA for the CDR3: TGTGCCAGCAGTGAAGCGGGACAGGGGTGGGGTGGCTACACCTTC. Its protein product is CASSEAGQGWGGYTF.

The chain joins TRBV6-5 to TRBJ2-5; TRBD1 matches at 8 bases. Looked up from germline, CDR1 is MNHEY and CDR2 is SVGAGI. The trim removed 6 bases at V and 3 bases at J, leaving 3 bases unmatched. This CDR3 is 13 amino acids long. CDR3 loop: CASRKTGEETQYF. Written as DNA, the CDR3 is TGTGCCAGCAGGAAGACAGGGGAAGAGACCCAGTACTTC.

This chain connects TRBV23-1 to TRBJ1-6; 8 nucleotides line up with TRBD1. TRBV23-1 is labeled an ORF, and its function is uncertain. The CDR3 extends over 19 amino acids. Germline trimming cut 10 bases from V and 9 bases from J; bases unmatched to any gene: 26. The CDR3 is CANPEPPEWAGTGTSPLHF. For the CDR3, the DNA is TGCGCCAACCCAGAACCCCCTGAATGGGCAGGGACAGGTACTTCACCCCTCCACTTT.

For the CDR3, the DNA is TGTGCCACCAGCAGAGACCCGAGAAGCACAGATACGCAGTATTTT. Its translation: CATSRDPRSTDTQYF. V gene TRBV15 combines with J gene TRBJ2-3; no clear D gene. V was pared by 0 bases and J by 0 bases, with 7 bases between. Germline CDR1 reads LNHNV; CDR2 reads YYDKDF (reference sequence). The CDR3 has 15 amino acids.

The chain has TRBV2 and TRBJ2-7; the match to TRBD1 covers 7 bases. The CDR3 runs 18 residues. J gave up 1 base and V 7 bases, and 19 bases lay outside the gene matches. The germline V gene has CDR1 SNHLY and CDR2 FYNNEI. The CDR3 reads CASTSSRGRDKNSYEQYF. CDR3 nucleotides: TGTGCCAGCACCTCAAGCAGGGGGAGAGACAAGAATTCCTACGAGCAGTACTTC.

The chain uses TRBV7-9 and TRBJ1-5; D remains unclear. The germline V gene has CDR1 SEHNR and CDR2 FQNEAQ (reference sequence). The CDR3 has 14 amino acids. Deletions cut 4 bases from V and 6 bases from J, with 13 bases between. The CDR3 region is CASSSTGAGQPQHF. CDR3 bases: TGTGCCAGCAGCTCGACGGGAGCAGGTCAGCCCCAGCATTTT.

The rearrangement links TRBV21-1 to TRBJ2-1; the table's D gene call, TRBD1, was not cross checked with the DNA. TRBV21-1 is designated a pseudogene. The CDR3 runs 18 residues. The CDR3 nucleotides read TGTGCCAGCAGCAAACGAACCCCTGGGCAGGGGATCATCGATGAGCAGTTCTTC. Translating it yields CASSKRTPGQGIIDEQFF.

V gene TRBV18 combines with J gene TRBJ2-5; TRBD1 is a possible D gene (5 bases). The CDR3 totals 17 residues. Trimming cost V 0 bases and J 7 bases, with 21 bases left between them. CDR1 is KGHSH, CDR2 LQKENI, per germline. The CDR3 coding sequence is TGTGCCAGCTCACCACCGGGCGTGGTGGGCAGCACAGGGACCCAGTACTTC. Protein product: CASSPPGVVGSTGTQYF.

The J gene is TRBJ1-2, the V gene TRBV29-1, with D unclear. This CDR3 has 14 amino acids. From germline, CDR1 is SQVTM and CDR2 ANQGSEA. V was trimmed by 4 bases and J by 4 bases, leaving 16 bases between them. The CDR3 loop is CSVGSQQRSYGYTF. DNA of the CDR3: TGCAGCGTTGGGAGTCAGCAAAGATCCTATGGCTACACCTTC.

The chain carries TRBV5-4 and TRBJ2-3; 8 bases agree with TRBD2. The CDR3 is 16 amino acids. The junction had 13 bases not matched to a gene; V was cut back by 5 bases and J by 5 bases. CDR1 is SGHNT, CDR2 YYREEE, per germline (reference sequence). DNA for the CDR3: TGTGCCAGCAGACAAAGCGGGGGCGCCGGGGGAGATACGCAGTATTTT. Protein product: CASRQSGGAGGDTQYF.

This chain links TRBV19 with TRBJ1-6; TRBD1 matches 7 bases. V lost 4 bases, J lost 0 bases, and 6 bases stayed unmatched. Germline CDR1 and CDR2: LNHDA and SQIVND (reference sequence). The CDR3 sequence is 17 residues long. CDR3 DNA sequence: TGTGCCAGTAGTACACAGGGGCTGGGCTCCTATAATTCACCCCTCCACTTT. Translation gives CASSTQGLGSYNSPLHF.

The chain uses TRBV28 and TRBJ1-2; 8 nucleotides match TRBD1. The germline V gene encodes CDR1 MDHEN and CDR2 SYDVKM. The CDR3 has 15 residues. V lost 8 bases, J lost 3 bases, and 11 bases stayed unmatched. CDR3 loop: CASLRGPAIDYGYTF. DNA of the CDR3: TGTGCCAGCCTCAGGGGGCCCGCTATTGACTATGGCTACACCTTC.

Here the CDR3 DNA reads TGTGCCAGCAGTAAGGGACAGGGCAATCAGCCCCAGCATTTT. Translation: CASSKGQGNQPQHF. V and J are TRBV2 and TRBJ1-5, with 8 nucleotides matching TRBD1. V lost 5 bases, J lost 2 bases, and 2 bases stayed unmatched. The CDR3 runs 14 residues. Per germline, CDR1 SNHLY and CDR2 FYNNEI.

The chain employs TRBV21-1 and TRBJ1-1; no DNA check was done on the table's D call, TRBD1. TRBV21-1 is noted as a pseudogene. This CDR3 spans 14 amino acids. CDR3 loop: CASSNRGKNTEAFF. For the CDR3, the DNA is TGTGCCAGCAGCAACAGGGGTAAGAACACTGAAGCTTTCTTT.

The J gene is TRBJ1-1, the V gene TRBV4-1; TRBD1 aligns across 9 bases. The CDR3 runs 14 residues. Germline V CDR1 and CDR2: MGHRA, YSYEKL. The V gene end was trimmed by 5 bases and the J gene end by 11 bases; junction bases not matched to a gene: 12. The CDR3 DNA follows: TGCGCCAGCAGCGACAGACAGGGGGGGGTCGGGGCTTTCTTT. The encoded protein is CASSDRQGGVGAFF.

V gene TRBV6-4 combines with J gene TRBJ2-2; perhaps TRBD1 as D (6 bases). CDR1 is MRHNA, CDR2 SNTAGT, per germline. Trimming left V 10 bases short and J 6 bases short, with 21 bases between. The CDR3 runs to 15 residues. The CDR3 DNA reads as TGTGCCATCGGCACCCGAACAGGGTCGGCCGGGGAGCTGTTTTTT. It is translated as CAIGTRTGSAGELFF.

The gene calls are TRBV19 and TRBJ2-7, with D hard to call. Between the trimmed V and J ends, which lost 6 bases and 2 bases, there was a span of 11 bases. The CDR3 has 13 amino acids. CDR1 and CDR2 (germline): LNHDA, SQIVND (reference sequence). The CDR3 reads CASSQTTAYEQYF. The CDR3 nucleotides are TGTGCCAGTAGCCAGACGACTGCCTACGAGCAGTACTTC. Together with reference TRBV19 and TRBJ2-7, the CDR3 gives the full variable domain: DGGITQSPKYLFRKEGQNVTLSCEQNLNHDAMYWYRQDPGQGLRLIYYSQIVNDFQKGDIAEGYSVSREKKESFPLTVTSAQKNPTAFYLCASSQTTAYEQYFGPGTRLTVT.

The rearrangement links TRBV5-6 to TRBJ2-2; TRBD2 matches at 10 bases. J was trimmed by 0 bases and V by 1 base; bases with no gene match: 6. Germline loops: CDR1 SGHDT, CDR2 YYEEEE. This CDR3 contains 18 residues. The chain's CDR3 is CASSLWVAGGANTGELFF. The CDR3 DNA is TGTGCCAGCAGCTTGTGGGTAGCGGGGGGCGCGAACACCGGGGAGCTGTTTTTT.

The chain combines TRBV6-5 with TRBJ1-2; possible D gene TRBD1, 5 bases. Germline CDR1 and CDR2: MNHEY and SVGAGI. Trimming cost V 2 bases and J 8 bases, with 15 bases left between them. This CDR3 has 14 amino acids. The CDR3 DNA follows: TGTGCCAGCAGTTACCGGACCGGCCAGGGAGGCTACACCTTC. Its translation is CASSYRTGQGGYTF.